The sample holds a few counts of the clone carrying this T cell receptor beta chain. Libraries were prepared by immunoSEQ multiplex PCR; TCRdb keeps only in-frame clonotypes and omits some of them. There are about 76,000 clones in the sample; about 88% occur only once, and roughly 9.7% lies in the top ten. Seattle enrolled patients during active infection and tracked them longitudinally. This record belongs to a study of blood T cell repertoires in COVID-19. The overall study: PBMCs, B-cell-depleted T cells, or T cells were the source of the cDNA or gDNA that made up the material.

The sample consisted of peripheral blood. This TCR was sampled from a man between 60 and 75 years old with COVID-19, enrolled during active disease.

The CDR3 nucleotides read TGTGCCAGCAGCAAATTCCGGGGATTCCCATATAGCAATCAGCCCCAGCATTTT. This encodes CASSKFRGFPYSNQPQHF. The V gene is TRBV21-1, the J gene TRBJ1-5. TRBV21-1 is deemed a pseudogene. The CDR3 is 18 residues long.